This TCR beta chain is drawn from a study of cytomegalovirus exposure and HLA in healthy donors. Study findings and constraints: Across HLA loci, a later analysis found differing TCR association rates, with DRB1 most and HLA-C fewest. CMV antigen specificity of a few CMV-associated chains was confirmed in vitro. Some V segments could not be told apart, so they were left out, TRBV6-2 and TRBV6-3 among them.

The CDR3 extends over 17 amino acids. Germline CDR1 SEHNR, CDR2 FQNEAQ (reference sequence). V lost 4 bases, J lost 7 bases, and 23 bases lay in between. As to this clone: Its antigen is unknown.

Vbeta (60) and Jbeta (13) primers were used in the PCR. The table came from immunoSEQ multiplex PCR; TCRdb's copy has only in-frame clones and leaves some out. The sample holds more than 95,000 clones, roughly 72% seen once. The receptor was isolated from a woman in her forties or fifties in good health and CMV-seropositive. The chain has TRBV7-9 and TRBJ2-1; D might be TRBD2 (6 bases). Sample: PBMCs. The CDR3, as DNA: TGTGCCAGCAGCTCCCCTGTGGGGGGAGCCAAACGAAATGAGCAGTTCTTC. This translates into CASSSPVGGAKRNEQFF.